The 8 T cell receptor beta chains listed next were all sequenced from one sample in a study of tumor-infiltrating lymphocytes in primary liver carcinoma. Co-extraction of RNA and DNA was performed on about 18-33 mg of unsorted bulk tissue. Priming with a constant-region primer yielded TCR beta cDNA from roughly 500 ng total RNA. Construction of TCR beta libraries relied on three successive nested multiplex PCR rounds employing slightly modified ARM-PCR. The study ran its first two PCR rounds for approximately 10 cycles each, using TRBV1-TRBV30 forward primers and a C-beta reverse primer. TCRdb ran MiXCR on the multiplex PCR reads and lists one entry per CDR3 protein. This table has roughly 120,000 distinct CDR3 sequences, 64% appearing once. The sample was liver tumor tissue from sampling region 3. Subset meaning: tumor region T3, left-lateral pole. The receptors were gathered from a woman aged 55 to 70 with primary liver carcinoma and hepatitis B virus infection.

This sequence joins TRBV28 and TRBJ1-4; D remains unclear. This CDR3 is built from 11 residues. Trimming took 7 bases from V and 12 from J, leaving 12 bases between them. Germline loops: CDR1 MDHEN, CDR2 SYDVKM. The CDR3 DNA sequence: TGTGCCAGCAAGAAAGGAGACGAACTGTTTTTT. It codes for CASKKGDELFF.

Worth noting for this clonotype: This may come from a read error, since a much larger clone is one base off. The gene calls are TRBV28 and TRBJ2-7, with TRBD2 matching over 7 bases. V lost 7 bases, J lost 2 bases, and 8 bases stayed unmatched. The germline gives CDR1 MDHEN, CDR2 SYDVKM. The CDR3 extends over 14 amino acids. The CDR3 is CASNLSGKAYEQYF. The DNA of the CDR3 is TGTGCCAGCAATTTGAGCGGGAAAGCCTACGAGCAGTACTTC.

This clonotype was seen only a few times. The V gene is TRBV28, the J gene TRBJ2-2; a weak D match, TRBD2 (5 bases). The CDR3 is 16 amino acids. Germline CDR1 and CDR2: MDHEN and SYDVKM. V gave up 3 bases and J gave up 4 bases, with 15 bases separating them. This chain's CDR3 is CASSFGGRAFTGELFF. The CDR3 coding sequence is TGTGCCAGCAGTTTTGGAGGTCGGGCTTTCACCGGGGAGCTGTTTTTT.

This clonotype was counted many times. The chain carries TRBV11-2 and TRBJ1-6; TRBD1 matches 7 bases. Germline CDR1 is SGHAT and CDR2 is FQNNGV. The V and J ends lost 5 bases and 6 bases, in that order; junction bases with no gene match: 7. The CDR3 has 15 residues. The CDR3 nucleotides read TGTGCCAGCAGCCTCTCCGGGACAGCTAATTCACCCCTCCACTTT. Its translation: CASSLSGTANSPLHF.

This clonotype was counted between two and nine times. Here the CDR3 omits its conserved ending phenylalanine or tryptophan, so a read error is the likely source. The chain is built from TRBV6-1 and TRBJ2-2; 9 bases align to TRBD2. Germline V gene sequence: CDR1 MNHNS, CDR2 SASEGT. The CDR3 runs 16 residues. V was clipped by 4 bases and J by 7 bases; unmatched bases: 10. The CDR3 bases are TGTGCCAGCAGTGTCGGGGGACTAGCAAGGGGCGGGGAGCTGTTTTTA. Its protein product is CASSVGGLARGGELFL.

Of note for this clonotype: A read error is possible here, since a much larger clone lies one base away. The V gene is TRBV28, the J gene TRBJ1-4, with 10 nucleotides matching TRBD1. The germline V gene has CDR1 MDHEN and CDR2 SYDVKM. The CDR3 is 14 amino acids. The J segment lost 6 bases and the V segment lost 11 bases, leaving 9 bases of the junction unmatched. CDR3 loop: CAGKTGTGDEKLFF. For the CDR3, the DNA is TGTGCCGGCAAGACCGGGACAGGGGATGAAAAACTGTTTTTT.

Details on this clonotype: With a much larger clone just one base away, this may be a read error. The V gene is TRBV12-3 or TRBV12-4, the J gene TRBJ2-3; D is uncertain. CDR3 length: 14 residues. CDR3 in amino acids: CGSSLRQPADTQYF. CDR3 in DNA: TGTGGCAGCAGTTTACGGCAGCCGGCGGATACGCAGTATTTT.

This clonotype turned up a few times. A much more abundant neighbour one base away suggests this may be a read error. The J gene is TRBJ2-5, the V gene TRBV2; maybe TRBD2 (6 bases). Germline V lookup: CDR1 SNHLY, CDR2 FYNNEI. The CDR3 is 11 residues long. The V gene lost 4 bases and the J gene lost 7 bases, with 7 bases spanning the gap. This CDR3 reads CASSVGGTQYF. The CDR3 DNA follows: TGTGCCAGCAGTGTGGGGGGGACCCAGTACTTC.